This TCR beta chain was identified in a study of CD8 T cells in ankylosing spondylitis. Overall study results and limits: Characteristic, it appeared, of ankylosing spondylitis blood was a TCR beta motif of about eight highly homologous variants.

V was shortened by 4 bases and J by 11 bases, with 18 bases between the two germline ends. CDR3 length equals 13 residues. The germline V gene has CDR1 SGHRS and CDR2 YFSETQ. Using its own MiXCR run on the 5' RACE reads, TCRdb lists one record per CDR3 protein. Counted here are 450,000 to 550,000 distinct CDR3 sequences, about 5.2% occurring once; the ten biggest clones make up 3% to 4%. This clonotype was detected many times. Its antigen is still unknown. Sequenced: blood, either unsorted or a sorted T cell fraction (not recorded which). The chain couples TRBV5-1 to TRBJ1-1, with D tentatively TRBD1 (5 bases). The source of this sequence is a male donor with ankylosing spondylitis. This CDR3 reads CASSASGGERAFF. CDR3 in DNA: TGCGCCAGCAGCGCCAGTGGGGGGGAAAGGGCTTTCTTT.